This TCR beta chain is from a study of shared clonotypes between healthy human individuals. Looking at the study overall: Aged between 18 and 49, the donors were a couple of women and three men. The study used three CD4 naive, three CD4 memory, two CD8 naive and one CD8 memory plate per donor. Study results and caveats: Tissue TCR repertoires likely differ from these blood-only repertoires.

CDR3 length: 16 residues. CDR1 and CDR2 from the germline V gene are LGHNA and YNFKEQ. The J segment lost 2 bases and the V segment lost 2 bases, leaving 3 bases of the junction unmatched. This clone has just one count. Its matching antigen is unknown. The data were produced by immunoSEQ multiplex PCR, yet TCRdb's version contains in-frame clones alone and is incomplete. This table holds 2 million to 3 million clones, roughly 93% found once. The V gene is TRBV4-2, the J gene TRBJ1-4, with TRBD1 matching over 9 bases. The sample comprised naive CD4+ T cells from PBMCs. Specified subset: CD45RA+ positively selected. The TCR sequence derives from a man younger than 35 in good health. Some clones in this sample may be carry-over from other donors' samples. The CDR3 protein is CASSQQQGATNEKLFF. CDR3 in DNA: TGTGCCAGCAGCCAACAACAGGGGGCGACTAATGAAAAACTGTTTTTT.